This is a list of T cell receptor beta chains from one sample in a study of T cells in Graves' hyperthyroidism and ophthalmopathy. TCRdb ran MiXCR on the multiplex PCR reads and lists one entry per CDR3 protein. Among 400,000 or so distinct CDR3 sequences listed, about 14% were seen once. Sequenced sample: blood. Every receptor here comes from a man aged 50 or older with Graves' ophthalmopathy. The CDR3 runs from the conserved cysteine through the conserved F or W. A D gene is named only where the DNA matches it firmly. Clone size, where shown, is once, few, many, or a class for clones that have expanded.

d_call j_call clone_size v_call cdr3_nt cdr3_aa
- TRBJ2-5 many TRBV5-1 TGCGCCAGCAGCTTGGGGTCAGGCCAGCAAGAGACCCAGTACTTC CASSLGSGQQETQYF
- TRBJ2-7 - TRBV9 TGTGCCAGCAGCGTATCCGGGTCCCAGAAAGGACCCTACGAGCAGTACTTC CASSVSGSQKGPYEQYF
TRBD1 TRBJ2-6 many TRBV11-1 TGTGCCAGCTACCGGGACAGGACAAGCTCTGGGGCCAACGTCCTGACTTTC CASYRDRTSSGANVLTF
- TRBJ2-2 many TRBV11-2 TGTGCCAGCAGCTTAGGCAGGGTCGACACCGGGGAGCTGTTTTTT CASSLGRVDTGELFF
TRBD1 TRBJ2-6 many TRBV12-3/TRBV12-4 TGTGCCAGCAGAGACAGGGGGGACTCTGGGGCCAACGTCCTGACTTTC CASRDRGDSGANVLTF
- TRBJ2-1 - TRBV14 TGTGCCAGCAGCCAAGAATTTTCTGAGCAGTTCTTC CASSQEFSEQFF
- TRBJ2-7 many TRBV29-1 TGCAGCGGTGGGAGCTCCTACGAGCAGTACTTC CSGGSSYEQYF
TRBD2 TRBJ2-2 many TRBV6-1 TGTGCCAGCAGCCGGGGGAGTCGGCGGGAGGGCCTTATGGAGCTGTTTTTT CASSRGSRREGLMELFF
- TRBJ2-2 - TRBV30 TGTGCCTGGAAGAGTCAGCCCAACACCGGGGAGCTGTTTTTT CAWKSQPNTGELFF
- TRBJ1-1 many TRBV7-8 TGTGCCAGCAGTAAGAGGGTCCCCACTGAAGCTTTCTTT CASSKRVPTEAFF
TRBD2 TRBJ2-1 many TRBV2 TGTGCCAGCAGTGAAACTAGCGGGACCCAGTTCTTC CASSETSGTQFF
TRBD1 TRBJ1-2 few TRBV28 TGTGCCAGCAGTTTCACTGGTCCGGGACAGGGTAACTATGGCTACACCTTC CASSFTGPGQGNYGYTF
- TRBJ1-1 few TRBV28 TGTGCCAGCAGTCGGAACCGTAGGAACACTGAAGCTTTCTTT CASSRNRRNTEAFF
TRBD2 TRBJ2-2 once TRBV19 TGTGCCAGTAGTATGCGGCTAGCGGGAGTCACCGGGGAGCTGTTTTTT CASSMRLAGVTGELFF
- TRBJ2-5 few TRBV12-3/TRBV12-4 TGTGCCAGCAGTCCTAGCGGAGGGGGGGAGACCCAGTACTTC CASSPSGGGETQYF
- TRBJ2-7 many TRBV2 TGTGCCAGCACCAGAAGGGGGGGGGGCGCAGGTCATTCAATCCAGCAGTACTTC CASTRRGGGAGHSIQQYF
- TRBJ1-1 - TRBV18 TGTGCCAGCTCAGCCGGACAGATGGATGAAGCTTTCTTT CASSAGQMDEAFF
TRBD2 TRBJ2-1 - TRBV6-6 TGTGCCAGCAGTTACTCCGGGGGGAGGGGTTACAATGAGCAGTTCTTC CASSYSGGRGYNEQFF
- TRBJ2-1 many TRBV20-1 TGCAGTGCTAGGGAACCGGGCCCTACGGGGAATGAGCAGTTCTTC CSAREPGPTGNEQFF
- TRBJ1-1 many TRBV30 TGTGCCTGGAGTCCGTCGGGGAACACTGAAGCTTTCTTT CAWSPSGNTEAFF
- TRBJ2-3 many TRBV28 TGTGCCAGCAGTACCTTTCGAGGGGGGGTTAGAGCAGATACGCAGTATTTT CASSTFRGGVRADTQYF
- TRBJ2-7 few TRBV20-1 TGCAGTGCTTATAGATGGGACGGAGGCTCGAAGGAGCAGTACTTC CSAYRWDGGSKEQYF
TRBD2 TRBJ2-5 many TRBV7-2 TGTGCCAGCAGCCCTGGCGGGAGGGAGACCCAGTACTTC CASSPGGRETQYF
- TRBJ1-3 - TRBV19 TGTGCCAGTAGTATCGCGAAGGGTGGAAACACCATATATTTT CASSIAKGGNTIYF
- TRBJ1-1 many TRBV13 TGTGCCAGCAGCTTTAGATCGCAGGCGTATGGGAGGGGCACTGAAGCTTTCTTT CASSFRSQAYGRGTEAFF
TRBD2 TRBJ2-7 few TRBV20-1 TGCAGTGCTAGAGTAAGGCTAGCGGGAGGGCCAGGGGAGCAGTACTTC CSARVRLAGGPGEQYF
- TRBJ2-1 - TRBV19 TGTGCCAGTAGTATCGGGGATGAGCAGTTCTTC CASSIGDEQFF
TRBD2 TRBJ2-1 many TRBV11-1 TGTGCCAGCAGCCCGCGGGGGGGTGTCGAGGCGGGAGGCGATGAGCAGTTCTTC CASSPRGGVEAGGDEQFF
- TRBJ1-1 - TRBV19 TGTGCCAGTAGTATTAAGGCGGGGAACACTGAAGCTTTCTTT CASSIKAGNTEAFF
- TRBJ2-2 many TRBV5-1 TGTGCCAGCAGTTTAGGGGGGAACACCGGGGAGCTGTTTTTT CASSLGGNTGELFF
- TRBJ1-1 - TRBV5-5 TGTGCCAGCAGCTCGAGTCCCGTGAACGCTTTCTTT CASSSSPVNAFF
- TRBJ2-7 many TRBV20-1 TGCAGTCCCGGGACGTCCACCTACGAGCAGTACTTC CSPGTSTYEQYF
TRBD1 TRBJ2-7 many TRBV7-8 TGTGCCAGCAGACCACAACAGGGGCCCAGCTACGAGCAGTACTTC CASRPQQGPSYEQYF
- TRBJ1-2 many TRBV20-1 TGCAGTGCTAGTCCCCACGGGGATAACTATGGCTACACCTTC CSASPHGDNYGYTF
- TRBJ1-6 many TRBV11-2 TGTGCCAGCAGTCGATCTCGAGACAGAAATTCACCCCTCCACTTT CASSRSRDRNSPLHF
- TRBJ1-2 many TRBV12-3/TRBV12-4 TGTGCCAGCAGTTTGAGGGCCCACTATGGCTACACCTTC CASSLRAHYGYTF
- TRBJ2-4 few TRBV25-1 TGTGCCAGCAGTGAATCGACTGCGGGGAACATTCAGTACTTC CASSESTAGNIQYF
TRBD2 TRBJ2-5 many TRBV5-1 TGCGCCAGCAGCTTGTTCGCGGGAGGGCCGAGAGAGACCCAGTACTTC CASSLFAGGPRETQYF
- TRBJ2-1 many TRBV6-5 TGTGCCAGCAGTTACTCGAGGGGAAGGCCCGAGGGGCAGTTCTTC CASSYSRGRPEGQFF
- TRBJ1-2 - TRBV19 TGTGCCTCAAGACGGGGAACGATGTCTGGCTACACCTTC CASRRGTMSGYTF
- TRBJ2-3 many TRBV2 TGTGCCAGCAGAGAGACGGGACGGCAAACAGATACGCAGTATTTT CASRETGRQTDTQYF
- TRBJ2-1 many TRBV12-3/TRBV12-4 TGTGCCAGCAGTTTAGGGGTGTACGGGAGCTCCTACAATGAGCAGTTCTTC CASSLGVYGSSYNEQFF
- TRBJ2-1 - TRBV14 TGTGCCAGCAGCCAAGATAGCGCCCGGAATGAGCAGTTCTTC CASSQDSARNEQFF
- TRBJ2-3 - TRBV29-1 TGCAGCGTTGTATGGGGGGCGCTTTCAACAGATACGCAGTATTTT CSVVWGALSTDTQYF
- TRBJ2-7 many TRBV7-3 TGTGCCAGCAGCTTGTCGCAGGGCGGCTCCTACGAGCAGTACTTC CASSLSQGGSYEQYF
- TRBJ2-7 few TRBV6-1 TGTGCCAGCAGTGAAGAACCCGAGCAGTACTTC CASSEEPEQYF
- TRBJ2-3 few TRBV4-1 TGCGCCAGCACCCGGAGGGCCTCTTCGGGTACGCAGTATTTT CASTRRASSGTQYF
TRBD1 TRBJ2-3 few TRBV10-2 TGCGCCAGCACGGGACAGCGAGGGACGCAGTATTTT CASTGQRGTQYF
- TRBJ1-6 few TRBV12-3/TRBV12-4 TGTGCCAGCAGTTTAGAACAGGGATATAATTCACCCCTCCACTTT CASSLEQGYNSPLHF
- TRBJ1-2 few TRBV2 TGTGCCAGCAGGGGGAATGGTGCTAACTATGGCTACACCTTC CASRGNGANYGYTF